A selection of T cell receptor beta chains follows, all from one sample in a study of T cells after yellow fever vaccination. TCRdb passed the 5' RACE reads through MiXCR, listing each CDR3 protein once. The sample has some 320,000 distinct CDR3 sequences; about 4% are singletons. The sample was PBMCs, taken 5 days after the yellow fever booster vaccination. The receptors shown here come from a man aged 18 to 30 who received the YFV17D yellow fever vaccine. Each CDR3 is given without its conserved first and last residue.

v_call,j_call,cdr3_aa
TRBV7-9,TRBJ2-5,ASRPPGHPKVF
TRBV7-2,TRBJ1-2,ASSWGTYGYT
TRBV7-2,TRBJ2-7,ASSPPGVWGYEQY
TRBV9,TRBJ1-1,ASSVAAGTGSNTEAF
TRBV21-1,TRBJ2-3,ASSKAGGTDTQY
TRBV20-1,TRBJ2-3,SARGQGSTDTQY
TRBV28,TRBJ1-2,ASSTSGSGYGYT
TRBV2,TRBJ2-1,ASRRSRYNEQF
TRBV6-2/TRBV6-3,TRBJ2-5,ASSYGLAGVQETQY
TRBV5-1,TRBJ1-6,ASRRWDGRGNSPLH
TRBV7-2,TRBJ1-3,ASSLASVSGNTIY
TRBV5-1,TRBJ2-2,ASSPRGTTGELF
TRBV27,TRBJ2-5,ATGPGARETQY
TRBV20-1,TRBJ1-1,SAPLNRGTEAF
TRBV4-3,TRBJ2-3,ASSQEETDTQY
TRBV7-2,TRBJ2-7,ASSLATTGVYEQY